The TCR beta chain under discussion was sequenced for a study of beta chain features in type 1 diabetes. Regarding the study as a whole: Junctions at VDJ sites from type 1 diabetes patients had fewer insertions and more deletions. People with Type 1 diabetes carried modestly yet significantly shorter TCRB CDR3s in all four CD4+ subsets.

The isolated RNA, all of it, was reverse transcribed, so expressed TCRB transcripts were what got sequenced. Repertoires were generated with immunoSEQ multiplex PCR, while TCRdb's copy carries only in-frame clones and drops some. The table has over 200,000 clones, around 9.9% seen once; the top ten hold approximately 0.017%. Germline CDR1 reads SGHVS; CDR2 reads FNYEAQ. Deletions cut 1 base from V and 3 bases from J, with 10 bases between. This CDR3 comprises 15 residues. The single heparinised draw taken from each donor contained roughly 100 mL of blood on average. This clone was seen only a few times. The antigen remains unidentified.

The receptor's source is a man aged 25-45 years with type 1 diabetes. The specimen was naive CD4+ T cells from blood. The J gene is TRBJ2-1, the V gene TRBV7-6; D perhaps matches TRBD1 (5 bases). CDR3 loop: CASSLGGHSYNEQFF. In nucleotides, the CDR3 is TGTGCCAGCAGCTTAGGTGGACACAGCTACAATGAGCAGTTCTTC.